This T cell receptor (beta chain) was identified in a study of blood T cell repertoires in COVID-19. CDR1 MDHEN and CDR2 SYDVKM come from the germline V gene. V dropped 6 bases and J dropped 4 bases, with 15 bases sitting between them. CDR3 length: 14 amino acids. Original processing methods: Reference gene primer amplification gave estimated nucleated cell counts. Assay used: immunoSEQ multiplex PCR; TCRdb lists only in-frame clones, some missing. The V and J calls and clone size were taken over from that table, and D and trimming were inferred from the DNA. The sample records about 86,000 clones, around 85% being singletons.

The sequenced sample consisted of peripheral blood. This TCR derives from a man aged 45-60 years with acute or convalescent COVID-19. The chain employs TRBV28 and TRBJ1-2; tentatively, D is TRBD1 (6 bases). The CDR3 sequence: CASRNQGSIYGYTF. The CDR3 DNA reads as TGTGCCAGCAGAAATCAGGGGTCTATCTATGGCTACACCTTC.